Detailed here is one T cell receptor beta chain. MiXCR, run by TCRdb on the PCR reads, gives a single entry per CDR3 protein. The data hold about 13,000 distinct CDR3 sequences, with less than 65% observed a single time. Per the germline V gene, CDR1 is SGHVS and CDR2 is FNYEAQ. CDR3 length: 14 residues. The data belong to a study of tumor-infiltrating lymphocytes in oesophageal squamous cell carcinoma. Sequencing used esophageal tumor tissue. The V call is TRBV7-6, the J call TRBJ2-3; TRBD2 might be the D (5 bases). Gene TRBJ2-7 matches the end of the DNA better, so the J call may be wrong. The TCR comes from a male donor with esophageal squamous cell carcinoma. CDR3 nucleotides: TGTGCCAGCAGCTTCAACGAGGGATACTACGAGCAGTACTTC. Residues: CASSFNEGYYEQYF.